This TCR beta chain came from a study of PD-1 blockade in classical Hodgkin lymphoma. Overall study context: Each patient was given nivolumab 3 mg/kg through a vein every 2 weeks. Notes on the study in general: Possible causes of repertoire differences, disease activity or prior therapy, remain undefined.

In every patient, relapse followed autologous stem cell transplantation, while exposure to brentuximab vedotin differed. The germline V and J ends were trimmed by 4 bases and 2 bases, with 9 bases remaining between them. The CDR3 runs to 14 residues. Germline values: CDR1 LNHDA, CDR2 SQIVND (reference sequence). Data came from immunoSEQ multiplex PCR; TCRdb stores just in-frame clones and leaves some out. This repertoire shows approximately 44,000 clones, about 70% found once; its top ten account for 20% to 25%. Comments on this clone: The antigen is unknown.

The sequences come from peripheral blood mononuclear cells (PBMCs), collected at baseline. The chain couples TRBV19 to TRBJ1-3, with D tentatively TRBD1 (6 bases). The source is a human donor with classical Hodgkin lymphoma. Here the CDR3 reads CASSTGATGNTIYF. Here the CDR3 DNA reads TGTGCCAGTAGTACGGGGGCGACTGGAAACACCATATATTTT.